Below, one T cell receptor beta chain is given with its context. A Seattle source enrolled patients during active infection and followed them longitudinally. This sample is drawn from a study of blood T cell repertoires in COVID-19. Overall study: PBMCs, B-cell-depleted T cells, or T cells provided the cDNA or gDNA that made up the material.

The CDR3 is made up of 16 amino acids. Trimming cost V 0 bases and J 4 bases; bases outside gene matches: 3. Germline values: CDR1 SGDLS, CDR2 YYNGEE. Per the study methods: For nucleated cells, counts were estimated from reference gene primer amplification. Using immunoSEQ multiplex PCR, the repertoire was profiled, and TCRdb retains in-frame clones only, with some absent. V and J calls and clone size are copied from that table; D and trimming were computed from the DNA. The top ten clones hold over 0.75% of a sample with over 200,000 clones, roughly 90% of them seen once. This sequence joins TRBV9 and TRBJ2-1, with 11 bases that match TRBD1. The sequencing sample was made of peripheral blood. The TCR sequence derives from a man aged 55 to 70 with COVID-19, enrolled during active disease. In nucleotides, the CDR3 is TGTGCCAGCAGCGTAGTGGGGACAGGGGGGTACAATGAGCAGTTCTTC. Its protein product is CASSVVGTGGYNEQFF.